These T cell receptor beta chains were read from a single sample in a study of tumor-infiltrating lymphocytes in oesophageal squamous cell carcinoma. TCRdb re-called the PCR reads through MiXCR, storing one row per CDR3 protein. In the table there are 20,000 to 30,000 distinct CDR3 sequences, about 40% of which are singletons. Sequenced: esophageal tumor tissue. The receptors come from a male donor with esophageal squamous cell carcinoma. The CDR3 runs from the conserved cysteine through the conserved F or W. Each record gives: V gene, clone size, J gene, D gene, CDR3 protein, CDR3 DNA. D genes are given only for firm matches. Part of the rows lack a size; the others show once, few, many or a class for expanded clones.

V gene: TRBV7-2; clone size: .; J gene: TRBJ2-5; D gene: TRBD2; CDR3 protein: CASSLRTSGNQETQYF; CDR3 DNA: TGTGCCAGCAGCCTTCGGACTAGCGGAAACCAAGAGACCCAGTACTTC
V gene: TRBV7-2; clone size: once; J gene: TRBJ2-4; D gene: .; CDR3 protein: CASSLAGSSQPVKNIQYF; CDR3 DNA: TGTGCCAGCAGCTTAGCGGGGAGCAGTCAACCGGTCAAAAACATTCAGTACTTC
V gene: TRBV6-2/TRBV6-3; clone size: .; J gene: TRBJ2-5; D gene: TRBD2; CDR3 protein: CASSPKSGLAGSKETQYF; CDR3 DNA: TGTGCCAGCAGTCCCAAATCGGGACTAGCGGGGTCTAAAGAGACCCAGTACTTC
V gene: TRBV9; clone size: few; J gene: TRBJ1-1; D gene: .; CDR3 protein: CASSVGTLNTEAFF; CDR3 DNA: TGTGCCAGCAGCGTTGGGACATTGAACACTGAAGCTTTCTTT
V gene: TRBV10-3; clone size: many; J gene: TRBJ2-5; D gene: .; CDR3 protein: CAMQDKIQETQYF; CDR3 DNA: TGTGCCATGCAGGACAAAATACAAGAGACCCAGTACTTC
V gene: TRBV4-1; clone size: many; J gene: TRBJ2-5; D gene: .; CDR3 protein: CASSQDGTKETQYF; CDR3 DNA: TGCGCCAGCAGCCAAGATGGGACCAAGGAGACCCAGTACTTC
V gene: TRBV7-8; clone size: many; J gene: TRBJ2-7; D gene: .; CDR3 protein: CASSQGGEQYF; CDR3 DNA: TGTGCCAGCAGCCAGGGGGGAGAGCAGTACTTC
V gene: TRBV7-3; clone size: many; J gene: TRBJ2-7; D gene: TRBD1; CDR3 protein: CASSLNPGTAYEQYF; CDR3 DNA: TGTGCCAGCAGCCTGAATCCCGGGACAGCCTACGAGCAGTACTTC
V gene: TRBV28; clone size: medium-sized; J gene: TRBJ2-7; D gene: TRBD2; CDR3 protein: CASSFSGGPYPEQYF; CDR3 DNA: TGTGCCAGCAGTTTCTCGGGGGGGCCTTACCCGGAGCAGTACTTC
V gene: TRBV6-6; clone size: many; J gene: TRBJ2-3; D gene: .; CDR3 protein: CASSYIGATDTQYF; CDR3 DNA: TGTGCCAGCAGTTACATCGGCGCCACAGATACGCAGTATTTT
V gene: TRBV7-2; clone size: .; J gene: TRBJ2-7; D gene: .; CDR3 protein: CASSLAATDEQYF; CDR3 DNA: TGTGCCAGCAGCTTAGCGGCAACTGACGAGCAGTACTTC
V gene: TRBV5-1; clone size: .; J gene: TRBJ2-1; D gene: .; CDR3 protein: CASSSGRQAERSYNEQFF; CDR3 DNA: TGCGCCAGCAGTTCGGGTAGACAGGCTGAACGCTCCTACAATGAGCAGTTCTTC
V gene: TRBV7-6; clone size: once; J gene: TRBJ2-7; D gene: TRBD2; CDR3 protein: CASSFRGGVYEQYF; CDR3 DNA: TGTGCCAGCAGCTTTCGGGGGGGTGTGTACGAGCAGTACTTC
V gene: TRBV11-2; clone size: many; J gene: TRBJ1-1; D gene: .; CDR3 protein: CASSLGDTSNTEAFF; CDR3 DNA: TGTGCCAGCAGCTTAGGGGACACCTCGAACACTGAAGCTTTCTTT
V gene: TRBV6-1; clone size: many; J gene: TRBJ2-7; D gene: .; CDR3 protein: CASSEIPYEQYF; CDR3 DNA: TGTGCCAGCAGTGAAATCCCCTACGAGCAGTACTTC
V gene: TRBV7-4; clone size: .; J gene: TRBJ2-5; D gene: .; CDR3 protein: CASSSPFVGKVETQYF; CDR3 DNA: TGTGCCAGCAGCTCCCCCTTTGTCGGGAAGGTAGAGACCCAGTACTTC
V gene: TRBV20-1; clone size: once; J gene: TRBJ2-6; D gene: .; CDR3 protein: CSASRRDSGANVLTF; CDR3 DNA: TGCAGTGCCTCGCGGCGGGACTCTGGGGCCAACGTCCTGACTTTC
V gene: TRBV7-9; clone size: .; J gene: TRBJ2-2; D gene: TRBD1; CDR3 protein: CASPTRGQYTGELFF; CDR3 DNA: TGTGCCAGCCCAACCAGGGGACAGTACACCGGGGAGCTGTTTTTT
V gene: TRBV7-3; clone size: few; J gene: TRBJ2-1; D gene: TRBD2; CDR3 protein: CASSSPGLGRTEQFF; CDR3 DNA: TGTGCCAGCAGCTCCCCTGGACTAGGTCGGACTGAGCAGTTCTTC
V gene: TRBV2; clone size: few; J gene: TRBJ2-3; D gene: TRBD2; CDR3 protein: CASRGTSVDTQYF; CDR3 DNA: TGTGCCAGCAGAGGGACTAGCGTTGATACGCAGTATTTT
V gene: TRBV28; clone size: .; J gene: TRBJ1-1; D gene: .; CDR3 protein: CASIEGGVNTEAFF; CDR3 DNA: TGTGCCAGCATTGAGGGGGGCGTAAACACTGAAGCTTTCTTT
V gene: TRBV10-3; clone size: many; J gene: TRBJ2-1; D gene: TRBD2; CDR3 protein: CAISLAGENNEQFF; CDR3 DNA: TGTGCCATCAGCTTAGCGGGAGAAAACAATGAGCAGTTCTTC
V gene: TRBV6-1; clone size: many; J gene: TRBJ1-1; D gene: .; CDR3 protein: CASSAYGGTSTEAFF; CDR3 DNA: TGTGCCAGCAGTGCCTATGGTGGGACGAGCACTGAAGCTTTCTTT
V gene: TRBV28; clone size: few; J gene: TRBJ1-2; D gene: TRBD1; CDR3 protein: CASSSYRGLVDGYTF; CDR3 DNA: TGTGCCAGCAGTTCGTACAGGGGGCTAGTGGATGGCTACACCTTC